Listed here are 27 T cell receptor beta chains from one sample, sequenced in a study of PD-L1 blockade in urothelial cancer. Assay: immunoSEQ multiplex PCR; the TCRdb copy retains only in-frame clones and omits some. The sample consists of 25,000 to 35,000 clones, about 89% of them appearing once. This sample comprised PBMCs, obtained around atezolizumab (anti-PD-L1) treatment. These receptors originate from a man aged 50 or older with urothelial cancer.

The chain uses TRBV19 and TRBJ2-3; weak D call: TRBD2 (7 bases). This CDR3 region has 15 residues. Germline CDR1 and CDR2: LNHDA and SQIVND (reference sequence). Trimming pared 3 bases from V and 4 bases from J, leaving 14 bases between. In DNA, the CDR3 is TGTGCCAGTAGTATCGCAGGGGCGGGGGCAGATACGCAGTATTTT. The encoded protein is CASSIAGAGADTQYF.

The V gene is TRBV28, the J gene TRBJ2-5; the D is unclear. Germline V CDR1 and CDR2: MDHEN, SYDVKM. This CDR3 is built from 13 residues. The V end lost 10 bases, the J end lost 2 bases, and 14 bases lay between the germline ends. CDR3 residues: CATHEADQETQYF. The CDR3 DNA follows: TGTGCCACACACGAGGCAGATCAAGAGACCCAGTACTTC.

In DNA, the CDR3 is TGTGCCACCAGCAGAGATATAGCGAATGAGCAGTTCTTC. It is translated as CATSRDIANEQFF. The chain recombines TRBV15 with TRBJ2-1; maybe TRBD2 (5 bases). V lost 0 bases, J lost 7 bases, and 7 bases lay in between. The germline CDR1 and CDR2 sequences are LNHNV and YYDKDF (reference sequence). The CDR3 length is 13 residues.

The genes are TRBV19 and TRBJ2-7; D gene unclear. From germline, CDR1 is LNHDA and CDR2 SQIVND (reference sequence). With 5 bases removed from V and 0 bases from J, the gap between germline ends came to 11 bases. This CDR3 comprises 14 residues. The CDR3: CASSAPESSYEQYF. CDR3 nucleotides: TGTGCCAGTAGTGCTCCCGAGAGCTCCTACGAGCAGTACTTC.

This rearrangement joins TRBV7-9 to TRBJ2-1; 14 bases map to TRBD2. Trimming cost V 5 bases and J 1 base; bases outside gene matches: 7. Looked up from germline, CDR1 is SEHNR and CDR2 is FQNEAQ (reference sequence). The CDR3 contains 18 residues. The CDR3 region has the DNA TGTGCCAGCAGCGTGACTAGCGGGAGGGCGGGTTCCTACAATGAGCAGTTCTTC. This gives the protein CASSVTSGRAGSYNEQFF.

V usage is TRBV5-6 and J usage is TRBJ2-7, with D perhaps TRBD1 (6 bases). Germline-derived CDR1 and CDR2 are SGHDT and YYEEEE. V was cut by 2 bases and J by 0 bases, with 12 bases left in between. The CDR3 length is 15 residues. CDR3 region: CASSFGHRVSYEQYF. The CDR3 coding sequence is TGTGCCAGCAGCTTTGGACACAGGGTCTCCTACGAGCAGTACTTC.

The chain recombines TRBV9 with TRBJ2-5; 7 bases are shared with TRBD2. This CDR3 is built from 12 residues. Germline assignment: CDR1 SGDLS and CDR2 YYNGEE. Trimming removed 4 bases from V and 5 bases from J; junction bases left unmatched: 2. CDR3 sequence: CASSPGGETQYF. The DNA for the CDR3 is TGTGCCAGCAGCCCCGGGGGGGAGACCCAGTACTTC. The full variable domain, rest sourced from reference TRBV9 and TRBJ2-5, is DSGVTQTPKHLITATGQRVTLRCSPRSGDLSVYWYQQSLDQGLQFLIQYYNGEERAKGNILERFSAQQFPDLHSELNLSSLELGDSALYFCASSPGGETQYFGPGTRLLVL.

In its sample, this clone was seen once. The chain couples TRBV28 to TRBJ2-7; D is uncertain. The germline V gene has CDR1 MDHEN and CDR2 SYDVKM. CDR3 length: 14 residues. V was shortened by 7 bases and J by 5 bases, with 18 bases between the two germline ends. CDR3 in DNA: TGTGCCAGCACCGCCGGGTCCCGATCCCACGAGCAGTACTTC. It translates to CASTAGSRSHEQYF.

The gene calls are TRBV23-1 and TRBJ2-7, with 8 bases fitting TRBD1. TRBV23-1 is identified as an open reading frame with a role that is uncertain. The J segment lost 4 bases and the V segment lost 4 bases, leaving 9 bases of the junction unmatched. The CDR3 is 15 amino acids. The CDR3 region is CASSLGTGPSYEQYF. As DNA, the CDR3 is TGCGCCAGCAGTCTCGGGACAGGCCCTTCGTACGAGCAGTACTTC.

The gene calls are TRBV10-1 and TRBJ2-3; 10 bases are shared with TRBD2. Trimming at V came to 5 bases and at J to 4 bases, leaving 6 bases not matched to a gene. Germline CDR1 WNHNN, CDR2 SYGVQD (reference sequence). This CDR3 region has 15 residues. The CDR3 DNA reads as TGCGCCAGCAGTACCGGGACTAGCGTTTCAGATACGCAGTATTTT. Translation: CASSTGTSVSDTQYF.

The chain employs TRBV6-5 and TRBJ1-3; D is uncertain. The CDR3 totals 14 residues. Deletions cut 5 bases from V and 0 bases from J, with 8 bases between. CDR1 and CDR2 (germline): MNHEY, SVGAGI. The CDR3 loop is CASSLYNSGNTIYF. CDR3 coding DNA: TGTGCCAGCAGTCTATATAACTCTGGAAACACCATATATTTT.

The V and J genes are TRBV5-4 and TRBJ2-5; 8 bases are shared with TRBD2. The J segment lost 5 bases and the V segment lost 5 bases, leaving 5 bases of the junction unmatched. The CDR3 length is 13 residues. The germline gives CDR1 SGHNT, CDR2 YYREEE (reference sequence). Here the CDR3 reads CASRFGGAETQYF. The CDR3, as DNA: TGTGCCAGCAGATTCGGGGGGGCGGAGACCCAGTACTTC.

The chain has TRBV19 and TRBJ2-1, with 9 positions matching TRBD1. V shed 3 bases and J 5 bases; nucleotides not matched to a gene: 5. Germline CDR1 reads LNHDA; CDR2 reads SQIVND (reference sequence). This CDR3 comprises 15 residues. DNA of the CDR3: TGTGCCAGTAGTATCACCGGGACAGGGAACAATGAGCAGTTCTTC. This codes for CASSITGTGNNEQFF. Supplemented by reference TRBV19 and TRBJ2-1, the full variable domain reads DGGITQSPKYLFRKEGQNVTLSCEQNLNHDAMYWYRQDPGQGLRLIYYSQIVNDFQKGDIAEGYSVSREKKESFPLTVTSAQKNPTAFYLCASSITGTGNNEQFFGPGTRLTVL.

V is TRBV11-2 and J is TRBJ2-1; 9 bases match TRBD2. The CDR3 covers 15 residues. Germline CDR1 reads SGHAT; CDR2 reads FQNNGV. After removal of 4 bases from V and 3 bases from J, the junction contained 4 bases not matched to a gene. The CDR3 DNA reads as TGTGCCAGCAGCTCCGGGACTAGCTACTACAATGAGCAGTTCTTC. This encodes CASSSGTSYYNEQFF. Variable domain in full (rest from reference TRBV11-2 and TRBJ2-1): EAGVAQSPRYKIIEKRQSVAFWCNPISGHATLYWYQQILGQGPKLLIQFQNNGVVDDSQLPKDRFSAERLKGVDSTLKIQPAKLEDSAVYLCASSSGTSYYNEQFFGPGTRLTVL.

This chain connects TRBV7-6 to TRBJ2-3; 12 nucleotides line up with TRBD2. Trimming took 5 bases from V and 2 from J; bases not matched to a gene: 5. CDR1 is SGHVS, CDR2 FNYEAQ, per germline. CDR3 size: 16 residues. This CDR3 is CASSPLAGGSTDTQYF. CDR3 bases: TGTGCCAGCAGCCCTCTAGCGGGAGGGTCCACAGATACGCAGTATTTT.

CDR3 loop: CSVAGLAIEQYF. The CDR3 coding sequence is TGCAGCGTTGCGGGACTAGCGATCGAGCAGTACTTC. The chain recombines TRBV29-1 with TRBJ2-7; 10 bases line up with TRBD2. The length of the CDR3 is 12 residues. CDR1 is SQVTM, CDR2 ANQGSEA, per germline. Germline trimming cut 4 bases from V and 6 bases from J; bases unmatched to any gene: 3.

The J gene is TRBJ2-7, the V gene TRBV5-1; a possible D gene is TRBD1 (7 bases). The V gene lost 3 bases and the J gene lost 4 bases, with 20 bases spanning the gap. The CDR3 is made up of 16 amino acids. The V gene's germline CDR1 is SGHRS and CDR2 YFSETQ. The CDR3, as DNA: TGCGCCAGCAGCTGGCCCCCTCCGACAGGGAGGTACGAGCAGTACTTC. It yields the protein CASSWPPPTGRYEQYF. Full variable domain (remainder filled in from reference TRBV5-1 and TRBJ2-7): KAGVTQTPRYLIKTRGQQVTLSCSPISGHRSVSWYQQTPGQGLQFLFEYFSETQRNKGNFPGRFSGRQFSNSRSEMNVSTLELGDSALYLCASSWPPPTGRYEQYFGPGTRLTVT.

This clone was observed a single time. The gene calls are TRBV9 and TRBJ2-7; TRBD2 matches 7 bases. V was clipped by 4 bases and J by 4 bases; unmatched bases: 5. The CDR3 sequence is 13 residues long. CDR1 is SGDLS and CDR2 is YYNGEE in the germline V gene. The CDR3 nucleotides are TGTGCCAGCAGCCCAAGCGGGATGTACGAGCAGTACTTC. This gives the protein CASSPSGMYEQYF.

This clone was detected only a few times. The V call is TRBV27, the J call TRBJ2-2; no clear D. This CDR3 has 13 residues. Trimming shortened V by 5 bases and J by 0 bases, and 4 bases separated the two germline ends. Germline V lookup: CDR1 MNHEY, CDR2 SMNVEV (reference sequence). CDR3 coding DNA: TGTGCCAGCAGTATCTCGAACACCGGGGAGCTGTTTTTT. Protein sequence: CASSISNTGELFF.

CDR3 region: CASSVGGGRVTSTDTQYF. The CDR3 DNA sequence: TGTGCCAGCAGCGTAGGGGGAGGGAGGGTAACTAGCACAGATACGCAGTATTTT. The genes are TRBV9 and TRBJ2-3, with TRBD2 matching 7 bases. Losses at the gene ends were 0 bases for V and 0 bases for J; bases not matched to a gene: 10. The CDR3 sequence is 18 residues long. In germline, CDR1 is SGDLS, CDR2 YYNGEE.

The rearrangement links TRBV29-1 to TRBJ1-6, with 8 nucleotides matching TRBD1. CDR3 size: 14 residues. CDR1 and CDR2 (germline): SQVTM, ANQGSEA. J gave up 5 bases and V 5 bases, and 5 bases lay outside the gene matches. CDR3 sequence reads: CSVSLQGDNSPLHF. DNA for the CDR3: TGCAGCGTTAGTTTACAGGGGGATAATTCACCCCTCCACTTT.

V is TRBV7-9 and J is TRBJ2-7, with a possible D match to TRBD2 (6 bases). From germline, CDR1 is SEHNR and CDR2 FQNEAQ (reference sequence). The CDR3 extends over 15 amino acids. Trimming left V 1 base short and J 2 bases short, with 12 bases between. The CDR3 reads CASSLGGLVPYEQYF. As DNA, the CDR3 is TGTGCCAGCAGCTTAGGGGGACTCGTTCCCTACGAGCAGTACTTC.

This clone has a single count. This sequence joins TRBV5-4 and TRBJ2-5, with TRBD1 identical over 8 bases. Germline CDR1 and CDR2: SGHNT and YYREEE (reference sequence). Unmatched junction bases numbered 9, after V lost 4 bases and J lost 4 bases. The CDR3 runs 15 residues. CDR3 DNA: TGTGCCAGCAGCCCCGCGACAGGGGATTCAGAGACCCAGTACTTC. This encodes CASSPATGDSETQYF. Full variable domain (remainder filled in from reference TRBV5-4 and TRBJ2-5): ETGVTQSPTHLIKTRGQQVTLRCSSQSGHNTVSWYQQALGQGPQFIFQYYREEENGRGNFPPRFSGLQFPNYSSELNVNALELDDSALYLCASSPATGDSETQYFGPGTRLLVL.

The CDR3, as DNA: TGTGCCAGCACCAACAGGGGTAGCGAGCAGTACTTC. Protein: CASTNRGSEQYF. The rearrangement joins TRBV6-6 to TRBJ2-7; 7 nucleotides agree with TRBD1. Germline CDR1 is MNHNY and CDR2 is SVGAGI (reference sequence). The length of the CDR3 is 12 residues. V gave up 7 bases and J gave up 6 bases; unmatched junction bases: 6.

V is TRBV28 and J is TRBJ1-1; weak D call: TRBD1 (5 bases). The germline V and J ends were trimmed by 0 bases and 3 bases, with 11 bases remaining between them. Germline V gives CDR1 MDHEN, CDR2 SYDVKM. CDR3 size: 15 residues. Here the CDR3 DNA reads TGTGCCAGCAGTTTATGGGTACAGGCGGACACTGAAGCTTTCTTT. The encoded protein is CASSLWVQADTEAFF. Complete variable domain (other parts from reference TRBV28 and TRBJ1-1): DVKVTQSSRYLVKRTGEKVFLECVQDMDHENMFWYRQDPGLGLRLIYFSYDVKMKEKGDIPEGYSVSREKKERFSLILESASTNQTSMYLCASSLWVQADTEAFFGQGTRLTVV.

The chain joins TRBV7-9 to TRBJ1-3, with unresolved D. Germline V gene sequence: CDR1 SEHNR, CDR2 FQNEAQ (reference sequence). The CDR3 totals 13 residues. With 5 bases removed from V and 0 bases from J, the gap between germline ends came to 5 bases. CDR3 residues: CASSPSSGNTIYF. For the CDR3, the DNA is TGTGCCAGCAGCCCCTCCTCTGGAAACACCATATATTTT.

This clone occurred a few times. This chain connects TRBV29-1 to TRBJ1-1, with 8 bases aligning to TRBD1. Germline lookup yields CDR1 SQVTM and CDR2 ANQGSEA. Losses at the gene ends were 5 bases for V and 5 bases for J; bases not matched to a gene: 13. The CDR3 length is 15 residues. DNA of the CDR3: TGCAGCGTTCCAAATGACAGGGGTATAGGAACTGAAGCTTTCTTT. It encodes CSVPNDRGIGTEAFF.